Listed below are T cell receptor beta chains from one sample, sequenced in a study of a mutant IDH1 vaccine in newly diagnosed glioma. For these TCRs, the target antigens are not known. Clones were read by immunoSEQ multiplex PCR, and TCRdb kept only the in-frame ones, dropping some. The repertoire holds about 60,000 clones, with more than 80% as singletons. Sequencing used PBMCs, obtained from a glioma patient whose treatment included an IDH1 peptide vaccine. The receptors shown here come from a man aged 25 to 40 with glioma. The conserved cysteine and the conserved F or W are not part of the CDR3 here. Some rows mark clone size as missing; the rest say once, few, many or name a class of expanded clone.

v_call	j_call	clone_size	cdr3_aa
TRBV11-2	TRBJ2-1	NA	ASSPNWGNEQF
TRBV6-4	TRBJ2-1	NA	ASRGLAGKYEQF
TRBV27	TRBJ1-1	few	ASSLDKNTEAF
TRBV7-3	TRBJ2-2	NA	ASSRTPAGELF
TRBV2	TRBJ2-1	NA	ASSENGLADNEQF
TRBV6-4	TRBJ2-7	NA	ATEGPYEQY
TRBV25-1	TRBJ1-2	NA	ASSGGGVYGYT
TRBV4-1	TRBJ2-1	NA	ASSQGQSLAGNEQF
TRBV15	TRBJ1-4	NA	ATSRDRGWDEKLF
TRBV27	TRBJ1-5	few	ASWGGGLQPQH
TRBV30	TRBJ1-2	NA	AWSGGNGYT
TRBV5-6	TRBJ1-2	NA	ASSIYQTGNYGYT
TRBV15	TRBJ2-1	NA	ATSRDPSNEQF
TRBV9	TRBJ1-2	NA	ASSVAGYSNYGYT
TRBV15	TRBJ1-4	NA	ATSRDLRPNEKLF
TRBV6-1	TRBJ1-1	NA	ASSEGSYGRGNTEAF
TRBV14	TRBJ2-3	NA	ASSLRGADTQY
TRBV2	TRBJ1-1	NA	ASRPTGANRQAF
TRBV19	TRBJ1-2	NA	ASSPRGREGVLGNYGYT
TRBV20-1	TRBJ2-7	NA	SARGYEQY
TRBV4-1	TRBJ1-2	NA	ASSSRAAGYGYT
TRBV7-2	TRBJ2-2	NA	ASSRSSGNANTGELF
TRBV4-2	TRBJ2-1	NA	ASSRRGNNEQF
TRBV30	TRBJ2-3	NA	AWSTGLADTDTQY
TRBV7-2	TRBJ1-1	NA	ASRGTRGTEAF
TRBV10-1	TRBJ1-6	NA	ASSEPRTESSYNSPLH
TRBV27	TRBJ2-2	NA	ASSIRFGLGNTGELF
TRBV7-2	TRBJ2-5	NA	ASSALGGSQTQY
TRBV21-1	TRBJ2-7	NA	ASSKGQGISYEQY
TRBV20-1	TRBJ2-7	NA	SALDPYEQY
TRBV4-1	TRBJ2-7	NA	ASSQESTRKEQY
TRBV7-9	TRBJ2-1	few	ASSFHRGEQF
TRBV4-2	TRBJ2-4	NA	ASSHIDQRIAKNIQY